Listed here are 21 T cell receptor beta chains from one sample, sequenced in a study of cytotoxic CD8 clonotypes in ibrutinib-treated CLL. Data came from immunoSEQ multiplex PCR; TCRdb stores just in-frame clones and leaves some out. The data contain about 130,000 clones, roughly 88% of them singletons. Sequenced here: PBMCs, sampled after 24 months of ibrutinib treatment. These receptors came from a human donor with chronic lymphocytic leukemia.

The chain links TRBV5-8 to TRBJ1-2, with 8 positions matching TRBD1. Germline V gives CDR1 SGHTS, CDR2 YDEGEE. With 7 bases clipped from V and 3 bases from J, the junction kept 5 bases outside the gene matches. This CDR3 comprises 13 residues. For the CDR3, the DNA is TGTGCCAGCGACGAGACAGGGGACTATGGCTACACCTTC. This translates into CASDETGDYGYTF.

This sequence joins TRBV28 and TRBJ2-2; 14 nucleotides agree with TRBD2. This CDR3 is built from 19 residues. The trim removed 5 bases at V and 1 base at J, leaving 9 bases unmatched. Per germline, CDR1 MDHEN and CDR2 SYDVKM. The CDR3 DNA reads TGTGCCAGCAGTCTGACGGGACTAGCGGGAGTAGGGAACACCGGGGAGCTGTTTTTT. Protein: CASSLTGLAGVGNTGELFF.

The chain joins TRBV18 to TRBJ2-7; 9 bases are shared with TRBD2. The J segment lost 2 bases and the V segment lost 6 bases, leaving 5 bases of the junction unmatched. Germline lookup yields CDR1 KGHSH and CDR2 LQKENI. The CDR3 totals 14 residues. Here the CDR3 DNA reads TGTGCCAGCTCCCCGGGGACTAGCACCTACGAGCAGTACTTC. As protein: CASSPGTSTYEQYF.

This chain joins TRBV19 and TRBJ2-3; 9 positions agree with TRBD2. Germline CDR1 reads LNHDA; CDR2 reads SQIVND (reference sequence). This CDR3 has 15 amino acids. J gave up 2 bases and V 3 bases, and 3 bases lay outside the gene matches. The CDR3 DNA is TGTGCCAGTAGTATGAGCGGGGGGCCCACAGATACGCAGTATTTT. Translated, it gives CASSMSGGPTDTQYF.

The rearrangement joins TRBV6-5 to TRBJ2-7; no clear D gene. The germline V gene encodes CDR1 MNHEY and CDR2 SVGAGI. This CDR3 spans 12 amino acids. With 6 bases removed from V and 2 bases from J, the gap between germline ends came to 8 bases. The CDR3 spells CASSTRAYEQYF. The CDR3 DNA sequence: TGTGCCAGCAGCACCCGAGCCTACGAGCAGTACTTC.

This clone was observed a handful of times. CDR3 coding DNA: TGTGCCAGCAGTACCCGGGTCCCGGGGTACGAGCAGTACTTC. The encoded protein is CASSTRVPGYEQYF. V usage is TRBV28 and J usage is TRBJ2-7; a weak D match, TRBD2 (5 bases). This CDR3 spans 14 amino acids. V was cut by 5 bases and J by 4 bases, with 15 bases left in between. The germline gives CDR1 MDHEN, CDR2 SYDVKM.

The genes are TRBV7-2 and TRBJ2-7; maybe TRBD2 (5 bases). Germline CDR1 is SGHTA and CDR2 is FQGNSA. CDR3 length equals 13 residues. The ends were cut back, 3 bases at V and 6 bases at J, with 12 bases in the middle. CDR3 sequence reads: CASSFGGPLEQYF. The CDR3 coding sequence is TGTGCCAGCAGCTTCGGCGGGCCCCTCGAGCAGTACTTC.

V is TRBV6-1 and J is TRBJ2-7, with D possibly TRBD1 on 5 matching bases. Per germline, CDR1 MNHNS and CDR2 SASEGT. Trimming removed 6 bases at V and 3 bases at J, with 12 bases between. There are 13 residues in the CDR3. DNA for the CDR3: TGTGCCAGCAGCACAAAAGGGGACTACGAGCAGTACTTC. Translated: CASSTKGDYEQYF.

The J gene is TRBJ2-2, the V gene TRBV7-2, with D uncertain. The V gene lost 6 bases and the J gene lost 6 bases, with 14 bases spanning the gap. Germline V gene data show CDR1 as SGHTA and CDR2 as FQGNSA. This CDR3 comprises 14 residues. Written as DNA, the CDR3 is TGTGCCAGCAGTTTTACCCCGCGCGCCGGGGAGCTGTTTTTT. It specifies CASSFTPRAGELFF.

The count of this clone is one. J is TRBJ1-1 and V is TRBV7-9; D call uncertain. V was pared by 2 bases and J by 4 bases, with 8 bases between. Germline CDR1 SEHNR, CDR2 FQNEAQ (reference sequence). The CDR3 is 13 residues long. The CDR3 here is CASSLRATTEAFF. For the CDR3, the DNA is TGTGCCAGCAGCTTAAGGGCCACCACTGAAGCTTTCTTT. Full variable domain (rest looked up from reference TRBV7-9 and TRBJ1-1): DTGVSQNPRHKITKRGQNVTFRCDPISEHNRLYWYRQTLGQGPEFLTYFQNEAQLEKSRLLSDRFSAERPKGSFSTLEIQRTEQGDSAMYLCASSLRATTEAFFGQGTRLTVV.

The genes are TRBV13 and TRBJ1-1, with 10 bases fitting TRBD1. Germline V gene sequence: CDR1 PRHDT, CDR2 FYEKMQ (reference sequence). The ends lost 4 bases at V and 3 bases at J; junction bases unmatched: 5. The CDR3 is made up of 15 amino acids. CDR3 region: CASSYRGQGYTEAFF. DNA of the CDR3: TGTGCCAGCAGCTACCGGGGACAGGGGTACACTGAAGCTTTCTTT.

V is TRBV7-2 and J is TRBJ2-1; the match to TRBD2 covers 10 bases. The CDR3 loop spans 13 amino acids. J gave up 11 bases and V 4 bases, and 5 bases lay outside the gene matches. Per germline, CDR1 SGHTA and CDR2 FQGNSA. CDR3 region: CASSSTSGVQQFF. The CDR3 DNA is TGTGCCAGCAGCTCAACTAGCGGGGTACAGCAGTTCTTC.

The chain carries TRBV28 and TRBJ2-1; possibly TRBD2 for D (5 bases). The CDR3 loop spans 16 amino acids. The germline V gene encodes CDR1 MDHEN and CDR2 SYDVKM. Trimming took 4 bases from V and 8 from J, leaving 21 bases between them. CDR3 nucleotide sequence: TGTGCCAGCAGTTCTCCCGGAGGCTCTAGGTTAGATGAGCAGTTCTTC. It specifies CASSSPGGSRLDEQFF.

This clone appeared a few times. The chain links TRBV15 to TRBJ1-1; D is undetermined. V was cut by 0 bases and J by 5 bases, with 7 bases left in between. In germline, CDR1 is LNHNV, CDR2 YYDKDF (reference sequence). CDR3 length: 13 amino acids. The CDR3, as DNA: TGTGCCACCAGCAGAGATTTGGGGACTGAAGCTTTCTTT. It codes for CATSRDLGTEAFF.

The chain employs TRBV5-6 and TRBJ2-3; 8 positions match TRBD2. CDR1 and CDR2 (germline): SGHDT, YYEEEE. The V and J ends lost 8 bases and 1 base, in that order; junction bases with no gene match: 9. The CDR3 has 15 residues. In nucleotides, the CDR3 is TGTGCCAGTAGAATAGCGGGAAGGGGCACAGATACGCAGTATTTT. Amino acids: CASRIAGRGTDTQYF.

V usage is TRBV19 and J usage is TRBJ1-4; 7 bases match TRBD1. Germline V gives CDR1 LNHDA, CDR2 SQIVND (reference sequence). This CDR3 has 12 amino acids. With 7 bases clipped from V and 9 bases from J, the junction kept 5 bases outside the gene matches. CDR3 coding DNA: TGTGCCAGTACCTCGACAGGGCAAAAACTGTTTTTT. It codes for CASTSTGQKLFF.

The chain carries TRBV7-3 and TRBJ2-7, with D possibly matching TRBD1 (7 bases). Germline CDR1 and CDR2: SGHTA and FQGTGA. The CDR3 has 15 residues. Trimming took 0 bases from V and 4 from J, leaving 13 bases between them. The CDR3 bases are TGTGCCAGCAGCTTAACGGGGGGACAGCGGTACGAGCAGTACTTC. It is translated as CASSLTGGQRYEQYF.

The genes are TRBV5-5 and TRBJ2-3, with 7 bases matching TRBD2. With V trimmed by 4 bases and J by 3 bases, 8 bases remained unmatched. Germline CDR1 and CDR2: SGHKS and YYEKEE (reference sequence). The CDR3 totals 15 residues. In DNA, the CDR3 is TGTGCCAGCAGCCTAGCGGCCCACGGTACAGATACGCAGTATTTT. Translating gives CASSLAAHGTDTQYF.

This chain joins TRBV6-6 and TRBJ2-1; TRBD1 might be the D (6 bases). Deletions cut 2 bases from V and 7 bases from J, with 12 bases between. The CDR3 is made up of 14 amino acids. Germline V CDR1 and CDR2: MNHNY, SVGAGI (reference sequence). The CDR3 protein is CASSYATDRNEQFF. Here the CDR3 DNA reads TGTGCCAGCAGTTACGCGACAGACAGGAATGAGCAGTTCTTC.

Concerning this clone itself: One junction end does not reproduce the germline sequence, and a read error may be involved. The rearrangement uses TRBV4-2 and TRBJ1-2; D is unresolved. Germline V gives CDR1 LGHNA, CDR2 YNFKEQ. The CDR3 loop spans 12 amino acids. The CDR3 sequence is CASSQEMESPLF. The CDR3 nucleotides read TGTGCCAGCAGCCAAGAAATGGAGAGCCCTCTCTTC.

CDR3 sequence: CAISESGRVWTF. The CDR3 nucleotides read TGTGCCATCAGTGAGTCTGGGAGGGTTTGGACCTTC. The chain couples TRBV10-3 to TRBJ1-2; D is undetermined. The ends were cut back, 0 bases at V and 14 bases at J, with 13 bases in the middle. The CDR3 is made up of 12 amino acids. Germline loops: CDR1 ENHRY, CDR2 SYGVKD.